This TCR beta chain was identified during a study of cytomegalovirus exposure and HLA in healthy donors. Profiling relied on immunoSEQ multiplex PCR, and the TCRdb table lists in-frame clones only, not all of them. The top ten clones hold 3.8% of a sample with about 73,000 clones, around 90% of them seen once. Per germline, CDR1 SNHLY and CDR2 FYNNEI. The V gene lost 2 bases and the J gene lost 0 bases, with 8 bases spanning the gap. The CDR3 extends over 15 amino acids. The material sequenced was PBMCs. V gene TRBV2 combines with J gene TRBJ1-5; D gene uncertain. This clonotype originated in a woman aged 18-29 years in good health and CMV-seropositive. CDR3 residues: CASSELGVSNQPQHF. The CDR3 DNA follows: TGTGCCAGCAGTGAATTAGGAGTTAGCAATCAGCCCCAGCATTTT.